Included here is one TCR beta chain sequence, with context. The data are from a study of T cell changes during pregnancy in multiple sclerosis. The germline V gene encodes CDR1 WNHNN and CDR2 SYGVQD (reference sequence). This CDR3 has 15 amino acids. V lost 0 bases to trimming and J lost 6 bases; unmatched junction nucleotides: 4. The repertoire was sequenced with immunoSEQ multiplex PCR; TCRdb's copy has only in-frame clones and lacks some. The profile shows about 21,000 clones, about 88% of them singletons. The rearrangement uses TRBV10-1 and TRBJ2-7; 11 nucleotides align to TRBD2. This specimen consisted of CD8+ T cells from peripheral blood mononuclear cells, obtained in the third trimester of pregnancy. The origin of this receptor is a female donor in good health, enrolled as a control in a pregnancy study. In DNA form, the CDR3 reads TGCGCCAGCAGTGAGTCGACTAGCGGGGTCGTCGAGCAGTACTTC. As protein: CASSESTSGVVEQYF.